This T cell receptor beta chain was documented in a study of blood T cell repertoires in COVID-19. Per germline, CDR1 SGHTA and CDR2 FQGNSA. The V end lost 5 bases, the J end lost 8 bases, and 21 bases lay between the germline ends. This CDR3 is built from 15 residues. Under the authors' procedure: Estimation of nucleated cell counts was performed using reference gene primer amplification. Profiled with immunoSEQ multiplex PCR; TCRdb holds only in-frame clones, not every one. D and trimming come from the DNA, and the V and J calls and clone size come from that table. The table has hundreds of thousands of clones, about 86% seen once.

V usage is TRBV7-2 and J usage is TRBJ1-2; D perhaps matches TRBD1 (6 bases). This TCR derives from a man older than 75 with acute or convalescent COVID-19. Material for sequencing was peripheral blood. CDR3 nucleotide sequence: TGTGCCAGCAGCCCTTGGACAGACTCCCCCGGAGGCTACACCTTC. This encodes CASSPWTDSPGGYTF.